This paragraph covers one T cell receptor (beta chain) sequence. This entry is derived from a study of blood T cell repertoires in COVID-19. Authors' processing steps: Reference gene primer amplification gave nucleated cell count estimates. TCRdb keeps only in-frame clones here, not all; method: immunoSEQ multiplex PCR. V and J calls plus clone size are reproduced from that table; the DNA served to infer D and trimming. Among 70,000 to 90,000 clones listed, over 70% were seen once. The V gene's germline CDR1 is SGHVS and CDR2 FQNEAQ. Losses at the gene ends were 5 bases for V and 7 bases for J; bases not matched to a gene: 8. The CDR3 is 15 amino acids.

The TCR originated in a human donor in a cohort sampled during active COVID-19. The sequencing input was peripheral blood. The rearrangement links TRBV7-8 to TRBJ2-1; TRBD2 matches 10 bases. The CDR3 reads CASSPPSGSTNEQFF. The DNA of the CDR3 is TGTGCCAGCAGCCCTCCTAGCGGGAGTACGAATGAGCAGTTCTTC.